Listed here is a single T cell receptor (beta chain). What it recognizes is unknown. The assay was immunoSEQ multiplex PCR, and TCRdb's table has in-frame clones only and misses some. Altogether some 480,000 clones are present, roughly nine tenths being singletons, with the ten largest covering more than 10%. This record comes from a study of Ad26.COV2.S vaccination and SARS-CoV-2 variants. Study details: Donor allocation was to the COV1001 Ad26.COV2.S trial arm. Study observations and caveats: Those who received vaccine or placebo ended up with similar non-spike TCR breadth.

The treatment denotes: roughly 18 received Ad26.COV2.S at low or high dose, single or two shots; 5 received placebo; per-sample allocation not given. The investigators took samples on day 63 after the first vaccine or placebo injection. This vaccine is an Ad26 vector that expresses the Wuhan-strain SARS-CoV-2 spike. The CDR3 sequence is 15 residues long. CDR1 and CDR2 (germline): SGHNT, YENEEA. V dropped 5 bases and J dropped 4; count of bases not matched to a gene: 6. The source was peripheral blood, collected in a trial of Ad26.COV2.S vaccine versus placebo. This clonotype originated in a person between 18 and 59 years old who received the Ad26.COV2.S COVID-19 vaccine or a placebo. The rearrangement uses TRBV11-3 and TRBJ2-3, with 10 bases aligning to TRBD1. CDR3 nucleotides: TGTGCCAGCAGCGCAAATGGACAGGGGGCAGATACGCAGTATTTT. Translated: CASSANGQGADTQYF.